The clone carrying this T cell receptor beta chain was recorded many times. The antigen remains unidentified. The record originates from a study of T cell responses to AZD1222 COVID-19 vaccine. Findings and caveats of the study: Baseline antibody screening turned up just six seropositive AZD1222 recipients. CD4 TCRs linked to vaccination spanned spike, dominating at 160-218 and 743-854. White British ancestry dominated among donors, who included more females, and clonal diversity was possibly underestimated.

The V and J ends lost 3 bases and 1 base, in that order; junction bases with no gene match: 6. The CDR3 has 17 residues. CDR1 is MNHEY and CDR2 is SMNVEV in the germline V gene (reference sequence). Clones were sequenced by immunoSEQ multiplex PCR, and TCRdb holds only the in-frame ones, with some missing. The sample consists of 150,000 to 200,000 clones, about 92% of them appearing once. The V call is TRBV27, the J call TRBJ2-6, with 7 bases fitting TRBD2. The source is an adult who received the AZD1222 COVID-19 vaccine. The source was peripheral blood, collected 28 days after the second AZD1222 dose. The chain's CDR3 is CASSFGRGLSGANVLTF. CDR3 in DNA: TGTGCCAGCAGTTTCGGGCGGGGGTTGTCTGGGGCCAACGTCCTGACTTTC.